This T cell receptor (beta chain) was captured by sequencing in a study of vaccination and CD4 T cells after COVID-19. The germline gives CDR1 MDHEN, CDR2 SYDVKM. Trimming stripped 5 bases from V and 9 bases from J, with 17 bases between. The CDR3 length is 15 residues. As to this clonotype: Its antigen is still unknown.

As to treatment: approximately nine-day PBMC culture with coronavirus spike peptide pools or control peptides (ViraFEST assay). Positive PCR tests dated from March to December 2020, predating US Alpha, Beta and Delta variants. Sequencing of the DNA from cultured CD4+ T cells was carried out with the Oncomine TCR Beta short-read assay. Once CD4+ T cells had been cultured, genomic DNA was extracted from them. TCRdb independently ran MiXCR on the PCR reads; one entry per CDR3 protein. The sample lists around 15,000 distinct CDR3 sequences; approximately 73% were seen once. Study-wide points: There was no significant change from about 22 to 38 median reactive clonotypes. Early post-infection timepoints were not included, and relatively few convalescent patients were studied.

Specimen: CD4+ T cells from blood, cultured in vitro. The chain joins TRBV28 to TRBJ1-6; tentatively, D is TRBD1 (6 bases). This clonotype was obtained from a human donor who had recovered from COVID-19. The CDR3 sequence: CASSPVTGPGSPLHF. The DNA for the CDR3 is TGTGCCAGCAGTCCCGTTACAGGGCCGGGTTCACCCCTCCACTTT.